This TCR beta chain appears in the sequencing data of a study of blood T cell repertoires in COVID-19. Study information: COVID-19 samples collected from the United States, Italy and Spain covered acute and convalescent phases. Sources were T cells, B-cell-depleted T cells, or PBMCs; the material itself was cDNA or gDNA.

Trimming left V 2 bases short and J 1 base short, with 9 bases between. Germline CDR1 MNHNY, CDR2 SVGAGI (reference sequence). The CDR3 is made up of 16 amino acids. Enrollment of patients from Seattle took place during active infection, with longitudinal follow-up. Original processing notes: The assay estimated nucleated cells by amplifying reference gene primers. Libraries were prepared by immunoSEQ multiplex PCR; TCRdb keeps only in-frame clonotypes and omits some of them. Clone size and V and J calls were adopted from that table, with D and trimming inferred from the DNA. Here the sample spans 300,000 to 350,000 clones, roughly 90% being singletons.

The rearrangement links TRBV6-6 to TRBJ1-6, with a weak D call TRBD1 (5 bases). The material sequenced was peripheral blood. The clonotype originates from a woman in her twenties or thirties with COVID-19, enrolled during active disease. The CDR3 region has the DNA TGTGCCAGCAGTTACAGTGGGGGGTCCTATAATTCACCCCTCCACTTT. Translating gives CASSYSGGSYNSPLHF.